This T cell receptor beta chain emerged from a study of CD8+CD57+ T cells in acquired aplastic anemia. About the research overall: Sorted cells (CD4+ and CD8+) yielded DNA amounts that averaged approximately 3 ug. Findings and limits, study-wide: Nearly 30 CD8+ CDR3 sequences were shared between patients and controls.

Flow cytometry had shown expanded CD8+CD57+ cells in the patients chosen for sequencing. Among the patients, none had received any therapy at the time of blood sampling. This clonotype was observed a few times. The antigen is not known. Profiling that covered TCR beta VDJ and CDR3 relied on genomic DNA as its template. In TCRdb, the reads were re-called with MiXCR into one record per CDR3 protein. The repertoire includes approximately 180,000 distinct CDR3 sequences, more than 60% of them detected once, and about 44% sits in the top ten. The V gene's germline CDR1 is SQVTM and CDR2 ANQGSEA. The V segment lost 6 bases and the J segment 1 base; nucleotides outside the gene matches: 6. This CDR3 has 13 residues.

The TCR was taken from a human donor with aplastic anemia. This chain uses TRBV29-1 with TRBJ2-7, with 7 nucleotides matching TRBD1. The specimen was sorted CD4+, CD8+, or CD8+CD57+ T cells (not recorded which) from PBMCs. The CDR3 nucleotides are TGCAGCGTCACGACAGGGATTTCCTACGAGCAGTACTTC. This gives the protein CSVTTGISYEQYF.